This TCR beta chain comes out of a study of early T cells in non-severe SARS-CoV-2 infection. General observations from the study: The VDJdb matching leaned toward anti-spike CD8 responses and overlooked private and CD4 specificities.

This clonotype showed up just a few times. Its antigen is not identified. As part of library construction, unique molecular identifiers were attached to individual cDNA molecules. TCRdb passed the 5' RACE reads through MiXCR, listing each CDR3 protein once. Among some 91,000 distinct CDR3 sequences listed, 9.5% to 11% were seen once. The CDR3 totals 16 residues. V lost 8 bases to trimming and J lost 0 bases; unmatched junction nucleotides: 10. CDR1 and CDR2 (germline): SGHAT, FQNNGV. The sequence was obtained from an adult who was a healthcare worker with PCR-confirmed SARS-CoV-2 infection or an uninfected control (not recorded which). V and J are TRBV11-2 and TRBJ2-1; the match to TRBD2 covers 7 bases. The material was whole blood, obtained at baseline. CDR3 sequence (DNA): TGTGCCAGCCACCCTCTAGCGGCCAGCTCCTACAATGAGCAGTTCTTC. Translating gives CASHPLAASSYNEQFF.